The rows below give T cell receptor beta chains drawn from one sample of a study of cytomegalovirus exposure and HLA in healthy donors. Measured with immunoSEQ multiplex PCR; TCRdb has only the in-frame clones, and not every one. The table shows about 160,000 clones, with approximately 73% occurring only once. The sample taken for sequencing was PBMCs. The receptor set was obtained from a man aged 50 or older in good health and CMV-seronegative. CDR3s leave out the opening cysteine and the closing phenylalanine or tryptophan. The order of the fields is V gene, CDR3 protein.

>TRBV6-1
ASSYTSGPYEQY
>TRBV6-5
ASSRAGGLNEQF
>TRBV6-5
ASSPGGALKEKLF
>TRBV7-2
ASSLASGGRADTQY
>TRBV19
ASRDRTEAF
>TRBV14
ASSQDGTSGNEQF
>TRBV6-5
ASSRQESPLH
>TRBV5-5
ASSLVGDSGGVDTQY
>TRBV5-4
ASSESLGGRANSPLH
>TRBV6-5
ASQRDSEAF
>TRBV20-1
SAANRGEQY
>TRBV11-2
ASSLVLGVLEQY
>TRBV2
ASMWVRGGELF
>TRBV5-6
ASSWGLVPDTQY
>TRBV7-9
ASSPERVNTEAF
>TRBV6-5
ASSSLGGGYGYT
>TRBV14
ASSQDRGLANYGYT
>TRBV2
ASSRQLMNTEAF
>TRBV6-4
ASRGLAGSSYEQY
>TRBV5-1
ASSMGDILNTEAF
>TRBV28
ASKTGGWARETQY
>TRBV5-1
ASSTTGGPNEKLF
>TRBV28
ASTQIDSNSPLH
>TRBV6-1
ASSDSLAGGPSDTQY
>TRBV16
ASSQGTASSGANVLT
>TRBV5-1
ASSLGSRVDEQF
>TRBV27
ASSLGTSGVNEQF
>TRBV12-5
ASGLVLGQGSFYGYT
>TRBV7-2
ASSLRDRVWASGYT
>TRBV5-8
ASSPDRGRGYT
>TRBV27
ASSLGRFVNTEAF
>TRBV6-5
ASKLAGGSYNEQF
>TRBV6-1
ASSPPGLWAF
>TRBV5-1
ASSLTRGLGSGELF
>TRBV7-2
ASRPPGGGQETQY
>TRBV28
ASRRQGDYGYT
>TRBV6-1
ASTAPGQGNEKLF
>TRBV27
ASSLTRIHNEQF
>TRBV6-6
ASSLGGVDTQY
>TRBV6-5
ASSRGDTQY
>TRBV14
ASSQGGGRNYGYT
>TRBV18
ASSPQQGADEQF
>TRBV6-5
ASSWTRNQPQH
>TRBV19
ASRIPRDKDEAF
>TRBV11-2
ASSLVRDYGYT
>TRBV5-1
ASSLVAGAGTYNEQF
>TRBV6-1
ASSERGGRSSYEQY
>TRBV5-1
ASSGGLTKETQY
>TRBV5-4
ASSSSGGAWETQY
>TRBV9
ASSELGGNEQF
>TRBV7-2
ASSLEQGANGELF
>TRBV18
ASSPTGQETQY
>TRBV6-1
ASSGGQIGNEKLF
>TRBV29-1
SALLRVDGYT